This T cell receptor (beta chain) was found in a study of PD-L1 blockade in urothelial cancer. Sequenced by immunoSEQ multiplex PCR; TCRdb stores in-frame clones only, minus some. Found here are under 30,000 clones, 75% to 90% of them singletons; the top ten hold approximately 2.1%. CDR1 DFQATT and CDR2 SNEGSKA come from the germline V gene (reference sequence). The CDR3 has 10 amino acids. Patients' urothelial carcinoma was locally advanced or metastatic. Whole-study results and caveats: Tumor-associated TCR clones expanded more in blood at 3 weeks in patients with durable benefit. Clonality of blood TCR below the median before treatment predicted better survival.

As to this clone: The target antigen is unknown. At one of its ends the junction is not consistent with the germline gene, which may arise from a read error.

V is TRBV20-1 and J is TRBJ1-2; TRBD1 might be the D (5 bases). Sequencing used PBMCs, obtained around atezolizumab (anti-PD-L1) treatment. This receptor was identified in a man over 45 with urothelial cancer. This CDR3 reads CSARADRAGF. The CDR3 region has the DNA TGCAGTGCTAGAGCCGACAGAGCGGGCTTC.